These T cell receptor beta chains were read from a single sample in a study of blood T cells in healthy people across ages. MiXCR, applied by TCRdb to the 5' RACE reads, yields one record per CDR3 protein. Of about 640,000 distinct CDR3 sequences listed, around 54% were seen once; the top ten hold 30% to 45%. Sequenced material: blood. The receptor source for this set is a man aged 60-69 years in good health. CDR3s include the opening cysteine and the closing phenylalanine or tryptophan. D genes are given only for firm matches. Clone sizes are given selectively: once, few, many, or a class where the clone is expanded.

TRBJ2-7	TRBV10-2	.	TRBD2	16	TGCGCCAGCAGTGAGTCGGGGCTAGCGGGGTCCTACGAGCAGTACTTC	CASSESGLAGSYEQYF
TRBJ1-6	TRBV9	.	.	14	TGTGCCAGCAGCGCGCCGGGCCAGAATTCACCCCTCCACTTT	CASSAPGQNSPLHF
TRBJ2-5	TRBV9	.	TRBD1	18	TGTGCCAGCAGCCCAACAGGACAGGGGGTATGGCTACAAGAGACCCAGTACTTC	CASSPTGQGVWLQETQYF
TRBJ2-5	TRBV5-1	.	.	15	TGCGCCAGCAGCTTGGATGGACAGTTTCAAGAGACCCAGTACTTC	CASSLDGQFQETQYF
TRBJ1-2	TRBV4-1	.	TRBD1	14	TGCGCCAGCAGCCAAGCACAGGGGAACTATGGCTACACCTTC	CASSQAQGNYGYTF
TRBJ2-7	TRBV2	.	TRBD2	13	TGTGCCAGCACTTGGGCTAGCGGGGCCGAGCAGTACTTC	CASTWASGAEQYF
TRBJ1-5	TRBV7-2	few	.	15	TGTGCCAGCAGCGCCCTGGCTGGGGGAAATCAGCCCCAGCATTTT	CASSALAGGNQPQHF
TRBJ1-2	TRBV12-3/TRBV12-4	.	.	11	TGTGCCAGCGGCACCAACTATGGCTACACCTTC	CASGTNYGYTF
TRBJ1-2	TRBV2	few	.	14	TGTGCCAGCAGCCCCCGGGGCTTTTACTATGGCTACACCTTC	CASSPRGFYYGYTF
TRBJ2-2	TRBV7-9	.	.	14	TGTGCCAGCAGCTTTTCCGCAGGGGCTGGGGAGCTGTTTTTT	CASSFSAGAGELFF
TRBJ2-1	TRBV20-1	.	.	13	TGCAGTCCCAAGGGGGGCCCGAGGAATGAGCAGTTCTTC	CSPKGGPRNEQFF
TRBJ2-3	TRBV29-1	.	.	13	TGCAGCGTTGAAAGTCGACCTTCGGATACGCAGTATTTT	CSVESRPSDTQYF
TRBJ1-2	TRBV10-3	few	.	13	TGTGCCATCACTCCAGGGCATAACTATGGCTACACCTTC	CAITPGHNYGYTF
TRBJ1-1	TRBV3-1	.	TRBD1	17	TGTGCCAGCAGCCAAGATCAGGGGGGCCAATCGAACACTGAAGCTTTCTTT	CASSQDQGGQSNTEAFF
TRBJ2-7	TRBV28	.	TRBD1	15	TGTGCCAGCAGTTCCCCCGGGACAGGGGAAGTCGAGCAGTACTTC	CASSSPGTGEVEQYF
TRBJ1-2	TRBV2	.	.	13	TGTGCCAGCAGTGGCCGGGGGGCGAGTGGCTACACCTTC	CASSGRGASGYTF
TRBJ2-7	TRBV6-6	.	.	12	TGTGCCAGCAGTTACAGGGGACACGAGCAGTACTTC	CASSYRGHEQYF
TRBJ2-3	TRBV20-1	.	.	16	TGCAGTGCTAGAGAGGCGGGCAGCAAATCGGTAAATACGCAGTATTTT	CSAREAGSKSVNTQYF
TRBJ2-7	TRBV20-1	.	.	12	TGCAGTGCTAGAGGGCTAGTTTACGAGCAGTACTTC	CSARGLVYEQYF
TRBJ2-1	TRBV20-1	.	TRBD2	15	TGCAGTCATCAGAGCGGGGGGATAACCTACAATGAGCAGTTCTTC	CSHQSGGITYNEQFF
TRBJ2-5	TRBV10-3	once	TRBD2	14	TGTGCCATCAGGGCAGCGGGGGAGCAAGAGACCCAGTACTTC	CAIRAAGEQETQYF
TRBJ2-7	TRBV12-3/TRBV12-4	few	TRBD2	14	TGTGCCAGCAGTAGGACTAGCGGGTTCTACGAGCAGTACTTC	CASSRTSGFYEQYF
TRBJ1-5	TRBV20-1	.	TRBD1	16	TGCAGTGCTAGAGACCCAGACAGGGGAGGGCATCAGCCCCAGCATTTT	CSARDPDRGGHQPQHF
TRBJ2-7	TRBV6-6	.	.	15	TGTGCCAGCAGTTGGACGTTTGCAGGGGAGAACGAGCAGTACTTC	CASSWTFAGENEQYF
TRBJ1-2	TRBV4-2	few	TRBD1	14	TGTGCCAGCAGCCAGGGACAGGGTTCACATGGCTACACCTTC	CASSQGQGSHGYTF
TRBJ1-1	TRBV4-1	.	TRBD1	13	TGCGCCAGCCTCGGGACAGGGGGCACTGAAGCTTTCTTT	CASLGTGGTEAFF
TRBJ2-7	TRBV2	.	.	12	TGTGCCAGCAGTGAACAAGGGGCCGAGCAGTACTTC	CASSEQGAEQYF
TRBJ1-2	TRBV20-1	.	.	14	TGCAGTGCTATGGGGCCGGGGGCATCTGGTGGCTACACCTTC	CSAMGPGASGGYTF